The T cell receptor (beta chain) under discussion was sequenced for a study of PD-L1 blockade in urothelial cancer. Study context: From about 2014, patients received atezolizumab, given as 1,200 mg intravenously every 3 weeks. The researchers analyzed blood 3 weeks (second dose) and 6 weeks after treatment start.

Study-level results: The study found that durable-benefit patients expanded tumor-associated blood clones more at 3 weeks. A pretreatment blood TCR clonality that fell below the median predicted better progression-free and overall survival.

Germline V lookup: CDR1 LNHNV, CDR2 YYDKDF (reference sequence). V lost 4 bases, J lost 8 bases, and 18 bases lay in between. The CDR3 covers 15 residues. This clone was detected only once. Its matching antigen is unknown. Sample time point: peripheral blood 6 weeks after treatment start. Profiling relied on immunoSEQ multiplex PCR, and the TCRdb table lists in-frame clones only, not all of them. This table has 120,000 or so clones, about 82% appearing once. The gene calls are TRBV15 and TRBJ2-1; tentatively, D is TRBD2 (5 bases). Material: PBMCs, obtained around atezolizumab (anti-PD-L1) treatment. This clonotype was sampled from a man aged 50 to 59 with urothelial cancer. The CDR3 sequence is CATSTQRNFGDEQFF. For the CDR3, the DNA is TGTGCCACCAGCACCCAGCGGAATTTTGGGGATGAGCAGTTCTTC.